The rows below give T cell receptor beta chains drawn from one sample of a study of T cell responses to AZD1222 COVID-19 vaccine. Sequenced by immunoSEQ multiplex PCR; TCRdb stores in-frame clones only, minus some. The top ten hold less than 4.5% of the sample, which has over 100,000 clones, roughly 86% seen once. Here the sequenced sample was peripheral blood, taken 28 days after the second AZD1222 dose. These receptors were collected from an adult who received the AZD1222 COVID-19 vaccine. CDR3s include the opening cysteine and the closing phenylalanine or tryptophan. Each record gives: J gene, D gene, V gene, clone size, CDR3 protein, CDR3 DNA. D genes are given only for firm matches. Some rows mark clone size as missing; the rest say once, few, many or name a class of expanded clone.

J: TRBJ2-7
D: NA
V: TRBV11-1
size: NA
CDR3: CASSYMGPYEQYF
DNA: TGTGCCAGCAGCTATATGGGTCCCTACGAGCAGTACTTC

J: TRBJ1-1
D: NA
V: TRBV29-1
size: NA
CDR3: CSHLIWGEAFF
DNA: TGCAGCCACTTGATATGGGGGGAAGCTTTCTTT

J: TRBJ2-6
D: NA
V: TRBV5-1
size: NA
CDR3: CASSLFGANVLTF
DNA: TGCGCCAGCAGCTTGTTTGGGGCCAACGTCCTGACTTTC

J: TRBJ1-2
D: NA
V: TRBV5-8
size: NA
CDR3: CASTLTASYGYTF
DNA: TGTGCCAGCACTTTGACAGCCAGCTATGGCTACACCTTC

J: TRBJ2-7
D: NA
V: TRBV7-6
size: NA
CDR3: CASSPRSGGEYEQYF
DNA: TGTGCCAGCAGCCCTCGCTCAGGGGGGGAATACGAGCAGTACTTC

J: TRBJ2-7
D: TRBD2
V: TRBV5-1
size: few
CDR3: CASSRPSAGGIAYEQYF
DNA: TGCGCCAGCAGCCGACCTTCAGCGGGGGGGATTGCCTACGAGCAGTACTTC

J: TRBJ1-1
D: TRBD1
V: TRBV5-1
size: NA
CDR3: CASSLTGVGTEAFF
DNA: TGCGCCAGCAGCCTGACAGGGGTAGGAACTGAAGCTTTCTTT

J: TRBJ1-4
D: NA
V: TRBV4-3
size: NA
CDR3: CASSQGSGLAEKLFF
DNA: TGCGCCAGCAGCCAAGGGTCAGGGTTGGCAGAAAAACTGTTTTTT

J: TRBJ1-3
D: NA
V: TRBV6-1
size: NA
CDR3: CASSDGGPIYF
DNA: TGTGCCAGCAGTGACGGGGGGCCCATATATTTT

J: TRBJ2-2
D: TRBD2
V: TRBV27
size: NA
CDR3: CASSLRGANTGELFF
DNA: TGTGCCAGCAGTTTACGGGGGGCGAACACCGGGGAGCTGTTTTTT

J: TRBJ1-1
D: NA
V: TRBV5-6
size: NA
CDR3: CASRRVGFTEAFF
DNA: TGTGCCAGCAGAAGGGTAGGATTCACTGAAGCTTTCTTT

J: TRBJ1-5
D: NA
V: TRBV12-5
size: NA
CDR3: CASGLVFRFSNQPQHF
DNA: TGTGCTAGTGGTTTGGTCTTCAGGTTCAGCAATCAGCCCCAGCATTTT

J: TRBJ1-2
D: NA
V: TRBV6-2/TRBV6-3
size: NA
CDR3: CASSTRRGANYGYTF
DNA: TGTGCCAGCAGTACCCGCCGGGGAGCTAACTATGGCTACACCTTC

J: TRBJ2-1
D: NA
V: TRBV7-2
size: few
CDR3: CASSLEAKNNEQFF
DNA: TGTGCCAGCAGCTTAGAGGCTAAAAACAATGAGCAGTTCTTC

J: TRBJ1-1
D: TRBD1
V: TRBV30
size: NA
CDR3: CALLTPGQHTEAFF
DNA: TGTGCCTTATTGACGCCGGGACAGCACACTGAAGCTTTCTTT

J: TRBJ1-1
D: NA
V: TRBV6-5
size: NA
CDR3: CASRYVAGTEAFF
DNA: TGTGCCAGCAGATACGTGGCGGGCACTGAAGCTTTCTTT

J: TRBJ1-1
D: NA
V: TRBV6-5
size: once
CDR3: CASSSLTGRTEAFF
DNA: TGTGCCAGCAGTTCCCTAACAGGGAGGACTGAAGCTTTCTTT

J: TRBJ2-2
D: TRBD1
V: TRBV24-1
size: once
CDR3: CATSDAGQVFGELFF
DNA: TGTGCCACCAGTGATGCGGGACAGGTGTTCGGGGAGCTGTTTTTT

J: TRBJ2-7
D: TRBD2
V: TRBV6-2/TRBV6-3
size: once
CDR3: CASSTSGGDLRDEQYF
DNA: TGTGCCAGCAGTACTAGCGGGGGGGACCTCCGGGACGAGCAGTACTTC

J: TRBJ2-1
D: TRBD2
V: TRBV4-2
size: NA
CDR3: CASSQDAGGPPYNEQFF
DNA: TGTGCCAGCAGCCAAGACGCGGGAGGGCCTCCCTACAATGAGCAGTTCTTC

J: TRBJ2-2
D: TRBD1
V: TRBV18
size: few
CDR3: CASSPPTGGNTGELFF
DNA: TGTGCCAGCTCACCACCTACAGGGGGTAACACCGGGGAGCTGTTTTTT

J: TRBJ2-2
D: NA
V: TRBV2
size: NA
CDR3: CASGGLNAGELFF
DNA: TGTGCCAGCGGCGGTCTGAACGCCGGGGAGCTGTTTTTT

J: TRBJ1-2
D: NA
V: TRBV6-5
size: NA
CDR3: CASTKRQLDGYTF
DNA: TGTGCCAGCACGAAGAGACAGTTGGATGGCTACACCTTC

J: TRBJ2-7
D: TRBD1
V: TRBV19
size: NA
CDR3: CASSTTGAGYEQYF
DNA: TGTGCCAGTAGTACGACAGGGGCTGGCTACGAGCAGTACTTC

J: TRBJ2-1
D: NA
V: TRBV5-1
size: once
CDR3: CASSSDGAAREQFF
DNA: TGCGCCAGCAGCTCGGACGGAGCCGCACGGGAGCAGTTCTTC

J: TRBJ1-3
D: NA
V: TRBV7-9
size: NA
CDR3: CASQGIYTGNTIYF
DNA: TGTGCCAGCCAGGGGATTTACACTGGAAACACCATATATTTT

J: TRBJ2-7
D: TRBD2
V: TRBV6-5
size: NA
CDR3: CASSLGAGAYEQYF
DNA: TGTGCCAGCAGCTTAGGAGCGGGAGCCTACGAGCAGTACTTC

J: TRBJ2-5
D: NA
V: TRBV5-6
size: NA
CDR3: CASSLTRAETQYF
DNA: TGTGCCAGCAGCTTGACAAGAGCGGAGACCCAGTACTTC

J: TRBJ1-1
D: TRBD1
V: TRBV29-1
size: few
CDR3: CSVATGMISEAFF
DNA: TGCAGCGTTGCGACAGGGATGATCTCTGAAGCTTTCTTT

J: TRBJ1-1
D: NA
V: TRBV12-3/TRBV12-4
size: NA
CDR3: CASSLAWGTEAFF
DNA: TGTGCCAGCAGTTTAGCCTGGGGCACTGAAGCTTTCTTT

J: TRBJ2-7
D: NA
V: TRBV6-2/TRBV6-3
size: NA
CDR3: CASSYGSKQYF
DNA: TGTGCCAGCAGTTACGGATCTAAGCAGTACTTC

J: TRBJ2-1
D: TRBD2
V: TRBV5-4
size: NA
CDR3: CASSVGLAGDNEQFF
DNA: TGTGCCAGCAGCGTGGGACTAGCGGGGGACAATGAGCAGTTCTTC

J: TRBJ1-5
D: NA
V: TRBV25-1
size: NA
CDR3: CASSDIGDPSQPQHF
DNA: TGTGCCAGCAGTGATATCGGGGACCCGTCGCAGCCCCAGCATTTT

J: TRBJ2-5
D: TRBD1
V: TRBV14
size: NA
CDR3: CASSQQGQGIKTQYF
DNA: TGTGCCAGCAGCCAGCAAGGACAGGGAATTAAGACCCAGTACTTC

J: TRBJ1-1
D: NA
V: TRBV18
size: NA
CDR3: CASSPPGAGAFF
DNA: TGTGCCAGCTCACCACCGGGGGCCGGAGCTTTCTTT

J: TRBJ1-6
D: NA
V: TRBV27
size: NA
CDR3: CASSLSVVRWNSPLHF
DNA: TGTGCCAGCAGTTTATCTGTGGTAAGGTGGAATTCACCCCTCCACTTT

J: TRBJ1-2
D: NA
V: TRBV28
size: NA
CDR3: CASTPYYYGYTF
DNA: TGTGCCAGCACCCCCTACTACTATGGCTACACCTTC

J: TRBJ2-7
D: NA
V: TRBV9
size: NA
CDR3: CASSVNPSREFSYEQYF
DNA: TGTGCCAGCAGCGTAAACCCGAGTCGGGAGTTTAGCTACGAGCAGTACTTC

J: TRBJ2-5
D: NA
V: TRBV6-1
size: NA
CDR3: CASSEARGLPHQETQYF
DNA: TGTGCCAGCAGTGAAGCGCGAGGACTCCCTCACCAAGAGACCCAGTACTTC

J: TRBJ1-2
D: NA
V: TRBV7-9
size: NA
CDR3: CASSFAGQLNYGYTF
DNA: TGTGCCAGCAGCTTCGCCGGACAGCTTAACTATGGCTACACCTTC

J: TRBJ2-2
D: TRBD1
V: TRBV19
size: NA
CDR3: CASIEGAANTGELFF
DNA: TGTGCCAGTATCGAGGGGGCCGCGAACACCGGGGAGCTGTTTTTT

J: TRBJ1-5
D: NA
V: TRBV5-1
size: NA
CDR3: CASSQGENQPQHF
DNA: TGCGCCAGCAGCCAGGGAGAAAATCAGCCCCAGCATTTT

J: TRBJ1-2
D: TRBD1
V: TRBV4-2
size: NA
CDR3: CASSQDQGQGRYGYTF
DNA: TGTGCCAGCAGCCAAGATCAGGGACAGGGGCGCTATGGCTACACCTTC

J: TRBJ1-4
D: NA
V: TRBV4-2
size: once
CDR3: CASSQDKVGRGQEKLFF
DNA: TGTGCCAGCAGCCAAGATAAGGTCGGCCGGGGGCAAGAAAAACTGTTTTTT

J: TRBJ2-3
D: NA
V: TRBV4-3
size: NA
CDR3: CASSPELTDTQYF
DNA: TGCGCCAGCAGCCCGGAGCTGACAGATACGCAGTATTTT

J: TRBJ2-2
D: NA
V: TRBV19
size: NA
CDR3: CASSTQGSDTGELFF
DNA: TGTGCCAGTAGTACCCAGGGTAGTGACACCGGGGAGCTGTTTTTT

J: TRBJ1-2
D: NA
V: TRBV29-1
size: NA
CDR3: CSDKTGNYGYTF
DNA: TGCAGCGACAAAACAGGGAACTATGGCTACACCTTC

J: TRBJ2-1
D: NA
V: TRBV18
size: NA
CDR3: CASSPPGLGGNEQFF
DNA: TGTGCCAGCTCACCACCGGGACTGGGAGGAAATGAGCAGTTCTTC